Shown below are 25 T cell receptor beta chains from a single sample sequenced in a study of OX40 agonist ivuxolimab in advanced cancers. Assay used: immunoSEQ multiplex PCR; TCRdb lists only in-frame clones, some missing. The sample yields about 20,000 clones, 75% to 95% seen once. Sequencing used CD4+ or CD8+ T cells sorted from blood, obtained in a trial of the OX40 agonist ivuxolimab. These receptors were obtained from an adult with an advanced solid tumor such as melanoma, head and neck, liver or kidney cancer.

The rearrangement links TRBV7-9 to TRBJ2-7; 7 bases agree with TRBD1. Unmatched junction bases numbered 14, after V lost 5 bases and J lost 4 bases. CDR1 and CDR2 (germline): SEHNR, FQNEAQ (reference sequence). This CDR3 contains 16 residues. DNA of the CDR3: TGTGCCAGCAGCGCCTACAGGGGTGGTATAAGTTACGAGCAGTACTTC. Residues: CASSAYRGGISYEQYF.

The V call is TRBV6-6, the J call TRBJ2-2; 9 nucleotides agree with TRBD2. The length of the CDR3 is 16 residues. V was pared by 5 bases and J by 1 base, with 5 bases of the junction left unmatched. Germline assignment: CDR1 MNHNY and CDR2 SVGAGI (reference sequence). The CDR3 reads CASSQLAGENTGELFF. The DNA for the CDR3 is TGTGCCAGCAGTCAACTAGCGGGTGAGAACACCGGGGAGCTGTTTTTT.

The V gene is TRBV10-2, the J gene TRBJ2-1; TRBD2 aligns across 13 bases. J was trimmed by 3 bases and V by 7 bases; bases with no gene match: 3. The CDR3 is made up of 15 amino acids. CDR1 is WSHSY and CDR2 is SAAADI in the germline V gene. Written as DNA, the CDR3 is TGCGCCAGCACCGGACTAGCGGGGGACTACAATGAGCAGTTCTTC. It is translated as CASTGLAGDYNEQFF.

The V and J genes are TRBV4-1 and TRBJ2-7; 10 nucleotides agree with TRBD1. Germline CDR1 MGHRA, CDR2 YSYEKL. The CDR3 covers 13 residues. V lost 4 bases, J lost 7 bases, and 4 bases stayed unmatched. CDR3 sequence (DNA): TGCGCCAGCAGCCGGACAGGGGGAGGGGAGCAGTACTTC. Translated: CASSRTGGGEQYF.

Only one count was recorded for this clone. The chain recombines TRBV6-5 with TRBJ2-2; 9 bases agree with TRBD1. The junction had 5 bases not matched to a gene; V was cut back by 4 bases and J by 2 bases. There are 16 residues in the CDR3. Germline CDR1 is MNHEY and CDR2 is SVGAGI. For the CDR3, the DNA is TGTGCCAGCAGTTTCCGGGACAGGGTTAACACCGGGGAGCTGTTTTTT. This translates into CASSFRDRVNTGELFF.

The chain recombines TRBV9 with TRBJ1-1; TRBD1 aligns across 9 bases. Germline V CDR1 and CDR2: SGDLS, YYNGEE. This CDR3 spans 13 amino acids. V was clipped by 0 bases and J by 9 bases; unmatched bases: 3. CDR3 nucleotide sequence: TGTGCCAGCAGCGTAGTAGGGACAGGGAAAGCTTTCTTT. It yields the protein CASSVVGTGKAFF.

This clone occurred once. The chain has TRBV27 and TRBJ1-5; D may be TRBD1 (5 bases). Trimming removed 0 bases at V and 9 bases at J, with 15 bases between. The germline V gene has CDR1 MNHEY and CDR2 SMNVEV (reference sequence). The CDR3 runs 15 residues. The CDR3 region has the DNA TGTGCCAGCAGTTTATCCCCACAGGCGGGAGGGCCCCAGCATTTT. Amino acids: CASSLSPQAGGPQHF.

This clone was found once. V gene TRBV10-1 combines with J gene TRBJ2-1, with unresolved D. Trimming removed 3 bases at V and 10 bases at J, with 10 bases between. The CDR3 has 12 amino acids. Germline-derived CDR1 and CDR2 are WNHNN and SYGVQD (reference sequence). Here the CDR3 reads CASSDPVGEQFF. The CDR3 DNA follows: TGCGCCAGCAGTGACCCGGTTGGAGAGCAGTTCTTC.

The CDR3 reads CASRGQGDQPQHF. The DNA of the CDR3 is TGTGCCAGCAGGGGACAGGGGGATCAGCCCCAGCATTTT. The gene calls are TRBV6-1 and TRBJ1-5; TRBD1 matches 11 bases. V was clipped by 6 bases and J by 5 bases; unmatched bases: 0. CDR3 length: 13 residues. Germline CDR1 reads MNHNS; CDR2 reads SASEGT.

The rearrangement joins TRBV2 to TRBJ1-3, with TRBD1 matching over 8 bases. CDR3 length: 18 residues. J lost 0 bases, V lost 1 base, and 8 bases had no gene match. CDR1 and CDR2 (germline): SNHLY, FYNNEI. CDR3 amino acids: CASSEEWDRPVSGNTIYF. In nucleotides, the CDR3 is TGTGCCAGCAGTGAAGAGTGGGACAGGCCTGTCTCTGGAAACACCATATATTTT.

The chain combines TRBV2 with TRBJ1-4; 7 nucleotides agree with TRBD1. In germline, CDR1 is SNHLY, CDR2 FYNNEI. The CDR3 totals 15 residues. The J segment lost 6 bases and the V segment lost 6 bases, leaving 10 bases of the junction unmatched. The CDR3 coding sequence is TGTGCCAGCAGGACCAGGGGGGGCGCGGATGAAAAACTGTTTTTT. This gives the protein CASRTRGGADEKLFF.

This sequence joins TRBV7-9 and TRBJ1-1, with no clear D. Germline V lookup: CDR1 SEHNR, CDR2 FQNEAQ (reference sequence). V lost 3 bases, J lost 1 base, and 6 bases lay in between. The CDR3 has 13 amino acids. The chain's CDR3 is CASSFATNTEAFF. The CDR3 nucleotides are TGTGCCAGCAGCTTCGCTACGAACACTGAAGCTTTCTTT.

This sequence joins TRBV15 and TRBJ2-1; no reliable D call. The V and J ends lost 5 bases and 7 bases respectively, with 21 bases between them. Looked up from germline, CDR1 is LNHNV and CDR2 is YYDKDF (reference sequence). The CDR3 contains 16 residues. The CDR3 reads CATSVPTGPLGNEQFF. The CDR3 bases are TGTGCCACCAGCGTCCCGACTGGCCCCCTTGGTAATGAGCAGTTCTTC.

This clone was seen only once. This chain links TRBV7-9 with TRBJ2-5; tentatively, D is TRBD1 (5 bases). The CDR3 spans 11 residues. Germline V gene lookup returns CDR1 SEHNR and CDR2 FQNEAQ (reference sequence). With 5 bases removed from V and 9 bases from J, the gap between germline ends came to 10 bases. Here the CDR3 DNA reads TGTGCCAGCAGCCTTGAAGGGGCCCAGTACTTC. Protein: CASSLEGAQYF. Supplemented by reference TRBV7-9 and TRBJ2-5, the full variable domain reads DTGVSQNPRHKITKRGQNVTFRCDPISEHNRLYWYRQTLGQGPEFLTYFQNEAQLEKSRLLSDRFSAERPKGSFSTLEIQRTEQGDSAMYLCASSLEGAQYFGPGTRLLVL.

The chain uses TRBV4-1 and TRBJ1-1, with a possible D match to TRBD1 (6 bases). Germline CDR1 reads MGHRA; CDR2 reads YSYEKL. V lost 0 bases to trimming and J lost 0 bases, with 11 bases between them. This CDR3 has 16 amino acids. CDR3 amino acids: CASSQEQGTMNTEAFF. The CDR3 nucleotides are TGCGCCAGCAGCCAAGAACAGGGTACCATGAACACTGAAGCTTTCTTT.

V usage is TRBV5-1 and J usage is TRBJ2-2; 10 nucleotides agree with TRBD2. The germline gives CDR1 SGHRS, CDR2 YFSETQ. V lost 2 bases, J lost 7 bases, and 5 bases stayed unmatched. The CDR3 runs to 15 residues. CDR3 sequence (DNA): TGCGCCAGCAGCTTTCCTAGCGGGGGTCTCGGGGAGCTGTTTTTT. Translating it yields CASSFPSGGLGELFF.

CDR3 protein: CASSPRPAPNEQFF. DNA for the CDR3: TGTGCCAGCAGCCCACGACCGGCGCCGAATGAGCAGTTCTTC. This chain joins TRBV13 and TRBJ2-1, with unresolved D. Trimming removed 5 bases at V and 7 bases at J, with 15 bases between. The CDR3 consists of 14 residues. Germline-derived CDR1 and CDR2 are PRHDT and FYEKMQ (reference sequence).

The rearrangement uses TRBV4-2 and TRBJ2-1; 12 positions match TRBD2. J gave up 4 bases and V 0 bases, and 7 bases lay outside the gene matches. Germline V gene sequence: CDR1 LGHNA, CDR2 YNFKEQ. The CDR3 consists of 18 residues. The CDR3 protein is CASSQDMASGGVYNEQFF. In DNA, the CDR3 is TGTGCCAGCAGCCAAGATATGGCTAGCGGGGGGGTTTACAATGAGCAGTTCTTC.

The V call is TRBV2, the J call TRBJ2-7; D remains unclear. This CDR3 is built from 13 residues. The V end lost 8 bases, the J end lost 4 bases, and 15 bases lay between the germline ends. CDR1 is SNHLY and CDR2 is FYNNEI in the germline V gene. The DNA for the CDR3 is TGTGCCAGCTTCCGTATACGATCATACGAGCAGTACTTC. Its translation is CASFRIRSYEQYF.

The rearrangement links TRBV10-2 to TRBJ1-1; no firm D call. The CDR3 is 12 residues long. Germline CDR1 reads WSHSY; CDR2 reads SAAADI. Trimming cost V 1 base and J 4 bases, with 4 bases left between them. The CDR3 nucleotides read TGCGCCAGCAGTGAGTTCGTCACTGAAGCTTTCTTT. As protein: CASSEFVTEAFF.

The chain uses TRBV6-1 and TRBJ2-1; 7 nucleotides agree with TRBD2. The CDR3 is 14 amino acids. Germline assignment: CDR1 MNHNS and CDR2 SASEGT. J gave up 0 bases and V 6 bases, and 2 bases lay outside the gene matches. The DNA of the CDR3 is TGTGCCAGCAGGAGGACTAGCTCCTACAATGAGCAGTTCTTC. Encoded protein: CASRRTSSYNEQFF.

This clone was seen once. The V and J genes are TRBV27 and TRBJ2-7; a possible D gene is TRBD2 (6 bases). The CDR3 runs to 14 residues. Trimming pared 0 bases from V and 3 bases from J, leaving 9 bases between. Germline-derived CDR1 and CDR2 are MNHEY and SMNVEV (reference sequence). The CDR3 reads CASSLSTGGYEQYF. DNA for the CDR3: TGTGCCAGCAGTTTATCGACCGGGGGCTACGAGCAGTACTTC.

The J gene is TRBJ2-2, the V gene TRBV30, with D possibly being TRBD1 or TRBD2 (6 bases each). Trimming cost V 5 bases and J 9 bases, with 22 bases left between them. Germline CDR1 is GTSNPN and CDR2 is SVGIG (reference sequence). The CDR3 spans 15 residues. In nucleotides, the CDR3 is TGTGCCTGGGGCGGAGGGCAGGGGAGGATCCGGGAGCTGTTTTTT. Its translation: CAWGGGQGRIRELFF.

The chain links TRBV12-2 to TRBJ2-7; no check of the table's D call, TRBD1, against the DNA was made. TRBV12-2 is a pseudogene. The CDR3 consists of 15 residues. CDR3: CASRSTGTGTYEQYF. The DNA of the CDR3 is TGTGCAAGTCGCTCAACCGGGACAGGGACTTACGAGCAGTACTTC.

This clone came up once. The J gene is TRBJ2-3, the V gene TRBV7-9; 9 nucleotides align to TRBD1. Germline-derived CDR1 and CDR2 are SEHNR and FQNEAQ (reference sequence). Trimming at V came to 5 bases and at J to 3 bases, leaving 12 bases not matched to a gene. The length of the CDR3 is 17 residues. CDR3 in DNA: TGTGCCAGCAGCCCCCGGAGAACAGGGGGCAAGACAGATACGCAGTATTTT. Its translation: CASSPRRTGGKTDTQYF.